Listed below are T cell receptor beta chains from one sample, sequenced in a study of blood T cells in healthy people across ages. TCRdb recomputed calls from the 5' RACE reads with MiXCR, one row per CDR3 protein. The data hold hundreds of thousands of distinct CDR3 sequences, with roughly 52% observed a single time. Input material: blood. The receptors were gathered from a man aged 30 to 45 in good health. The CDR3 runs from the conserved cysteine through the conserved F or W. A D gene is named only where the DNA matches it firmly. Not every row has a clone size; where given, it reads once, few, many or a size class.

length,size,V,J,D,DNA,CDR3
14,-,TRBV6-6,TRBJ2-4,-,TGTGCCAGCAGTCTTAGCTCCCAGGGGAACATTCAGTACTTC,CASSLSSQGNIQYF
15,-,TRBV4-3,TRBJ1-4,-,TGCGCCAGCAGCCAAGAGGCAGGCCTTAATGAAAAACTGTTTTTT,CASSQEAGLNEKLFF
14,few,TRBV6-4,TRBJ2-3,-,TGTGCCAGCAGTTCCGGGACATTGGGGGATACGCAGTATTTT,CASSSGTLGDTQYF
13,few,TRBV5-5,TRBJ2-7,TRBD1,TGTGCCAGCAGCTTGAACAGGGGGAACGAGCAGTACTTC,CASSLNRGNEQYF
14,-,TRBV2,TRBJ1-1,-,TGTGCCAGCAGTGCGCAGGGGTGGGACACTGAAGCTTTCTTT,CASSAQGWDTEAFF
11,few,TRBV30,TRBJ1-1,-,TGTGCCTGGAGCCCCGGAACGGAAGCTTTCTTT,CAWSPGTEAFF
16,-,TRBV12-3/TRBV12-4,TRBJ2-1,TRBD2,TGTGCCAGCAGTGACGTGCCGGGACTAGCGGCGTGTGAGCAGTTCTTC,CASSDVPGLAACEQFF
15,-,TRBV20-1,TRBJ2-5,-,TGCAGTGCCAATTCGCGGGGCAGGTCAAAAGAGACCCAGTACTTC,CSANSRGRSKETQYF
12,-,TRBV6-2/TRBV6-3,TRBJ2-7,-,TGTGCCAGCAGTTACTCTTGGGGGGAGCAGTACTTC,CASSYSWGEQYF
17,-,TRBV7-8,TRBJ2-7,TRBD1,TGTGCCAGCAGCTTAGATTCCGGGACAGAGAGATCCTACGAGCAGTACTTC,CASSLDSGTERSYEQYF
21,-,TRBV27,TRBJ2-7,TRBD1,TGTGCCAGCCCCCCGGCCAGCAGTTCCGGGACAGCTGACCAGCTATCCTACGAGCAGTACTTC,CASPPASSSGTADQLSYEQYF
14,few,TRBV7-8,TRBJ2-7,-,TGTGCCAGCACCCCTTCTGGGACCTCCTACGAGCAGTACTTC,CASTPSGTSYEQYF
13,-,TRBV12-3/TRBV12-4,TRBJ1-1,-,TGTGCCAGCCTGGGGCTTGTGAACACTGAAGCTTTCTTT,CASLGLVNTEAFF
13,-,TRBV29-1,TRBJ2-7,TRBD1,TGCAGCGTACAGACAGGGGATTTCTACGAGCAGTACTTC,CSVQTGDFYEQYF
16,-,TRBV25-1,TRBJ2-3,TRBD2,TGTGCCAGCAGTGAAGCCGGGGGGGCCACCACAGATACGCAGTATTTT,CASSEAGGATTDTQYF
16,-,TRBV9,TRBJ2-7,-,TGTGCCAGCAGCGTATCTCCAGGAGTATTTTCCTACGAGCAGTACTTC,CASSVSPGVFSYEQYF
12,many,TRBV11-2,TRBJ2-4,-,TGTGCCAGCAGCTTAGAGACTAGTACTCAGTACTTC,CASSLETSTQYF
15,-,TRBV24-1,TRBJ2-3,-,TGTGCCACCAGTGACGACAGCTCTAGCACAGATACGCAGTATTTT,CATSDDSSSTDTQYF
14,few,TRBV20-1,TRBJ1-1,TRBD1,TGCAGTGCTAGAGAGGTGGCAGGGGGTACTGAAGCTTTCTTT,CSAREVAGGTEAFF
16,-,TRBV10-3,TRBJ2-1,TRBD1,TGTGCCATCAGCTCATCCGACAGGGGCGCCTACAATGAGCAGTTCTTC,CAISSSDRGAYNEQFF
13,-,TRBV27,TRBJ2-1,TRBD2,TGTGCCAGCAGCTGGGCGGGGGGCAATGAGCAGTTCTTC,CASSWAGGNEQFF
15,few,TRBV6-2/TRBV6-3,TRBJ2-1,TRBD2,TGTGCCAGCAGTCTTATGACTAGCGGCTACAATGAGCAGTTCTTC,CASSLMTSGYNEQFF
15,-,TRBV12-3/TRBV12-4,TRBJ1-6,TRBD1,TGTGCCAGCAGTCCGTCGACAGGGGGCGTTTCACCCCTCCACTTT,CASSPSTGGVSPLHF
15,-,TRBV5-1,TRBJ2-1,-,TGCGCCAGCAGCTTATCCGGGTTACCGACCGAGACCCAGTTCTTT,CASSLSGLPTETQFF
13,-,TRBV3-1,TRBJ1-2,-,TGTGCCAGCAGCCAGCCTGGGCCCAATGGCTACACCTTC,CASSQPGPNGYTF
13,-,TRBV4-2,TRBJ1-2,-,TGTGCCAGCAGCCAAGAGAACGTTGATGGCGACACCTTC,CASSQENVDGDTF
15,-,TRBV11-2,TRBJ2-7,-,TGTGCCAGCCGTACCCGGGGCCGAAATATTTACGAGCAGTACTTC,CASRTRGRNIYEQYF
14,-,TRBV5-1,TRBJ1-2,TRBD1,TGCGCCAGCAACATCGAGGGGACAGATGGCGGCTACACCTTC,CASNIEGTDGGYTF
16,-,TRBV14,TRBJ2-7,TRBD2,TGTGCCAGCAGCCCCCTCGGGAGGACCAACTACAATGAGCAGTACTTC,CASSPLGRTNYNEQYF
15,-,TRBV7-6,TRBJ2-1,TRBD1,TGTGCCAGCAGTCGGGACAGGGAGGTGAGGAATGAGCAGTTCTTC,CASSRDREVRNEQFF
12,-,TRBV9,TRBJ1-2,-,TGTGCCAGCAGCGTAGGCCGCGGGGGCTACACCTTC,CASSVGRGGYTF
12,few,TRBV20-1,TRBJ2-3,TRBD2,TGCAGTGCCGCGACTAGCATGGATACGCAGTATTTT,CSAATSMDTQYF
15,few,TRBV6-5,TRBJ2-1,TRBD1,TGTGCCAGCAGTTACAAAACAGGGGATTACAATGAGCAGTTCTTC,CASSYKTGDYNEQFF
17,-,TRBV4-3,TRBJ2-7,-,TGCGCCAGCAGCCAAGAAGCATGGGGGGCGTCCCCCTACGAGCAGTACTTC,CASSQEAWGASPYEQYF
17,-,TRBV5-1,TRBJ1-5,-,TGCGCCAGCAGCTTGGGGGCGGGGAGCTATAGCAATCAGCCCCAGCATTTT,CASSLGAGSYSNQPQHF
13,-,TRBV4-1,TRBJ1-2,-,TGCGCCAGCAGCCAGAGGGGGGACTATGGCTACACCTTC,CASSQRGDYGYTF
14,-,TRBV12-3/TRBV12-4,TRBJ2-3,-,TGTGCCAGCACCCCAAGCCGGAGAACAGATACGCAGTATTTT,CASTPSRRTDTQYF
14,few,TRBV4-1,TRBJ1-4,-,TGCGCCAGCAGCCAAGAAGTTTCAGGGTTAGAGCTGTTTTTT,CASSQEVSGLELFF
16,-,TRBV20-1,TRBJ2-3,TRBD2,TGCAGTGCTAGAGATCGGGCTAGCGGGGGGCCAGATACGCAGTATTTT,CSARDRASGGPDTQYF
18,-,TRBV10-3,TRBJ2-3,TRBD2,TGTGCCATCAGTGAGTCAGTCGGCGGGGGGCTCCGCACAGATACGCAGTATTTT,CAISESVGGGLRTDTQYF
15,-,TRBV20-1,TRBJ2-5,-,TGCAGTGCTAAAAAGAGCTCCGGGGCCCAAGAGACCCAGTACTTC,CSAKKSSGAQETQYF
14,few,TRBV6-2/TRBV6-3,TRBJ2-7,-,TGTGCCAGCAGTTACTCGGAGGAGACCTACGAGCAGTACTTC,CASSYSEETYEQYF
16,once,TRBV20-1,TRBJ2-2,-,TGCAGTGCTAGAAAGTCAGGCAGATCGAACACCGGGGAGCTGTTTTTT,CSARKSGRSNTGELFF
15,few,TRBV28,TRBJ1-2,TRBD1,TGTGCCAGCAGTCCGGACAGGGTGGGAGACTATGGCTACACCTTC,CASSPDRVGDYGYTF
15,many,TRBV12-3/TRBV12-4,TRBJ1-5,TRBD1,TGTGCCAGCAGTCTTACAGGGGATAGCAATCAGCCCCAGCATTTT,CASSLTGDSNQPQHF
16,-,TRBV2,TRBJ2-1,TRBD1,TGTGCCAGCAGCCCGACAGGGGGCCGCTCCTACAATGAGCAGTTCTTC,CASSPTGGRSYNEQFF
14,few,TRBV4-3,TRBJ1-2,TRBD1,TGCGCCAGCAGCCAAGTGGACAGGGTGGGTGGCTACACCTTC,CASSQVDRVGGYTF
14,few,TRBV9,TRBJ2-6,-,TGTGCCAGCAGCGTATACTCTGGGGCCAACGTCCTGACTTTC,CASSVYSGANVLTF
12,many,TRBV6-2/TRBV6-3,TRBJ2-7,-,TGTGCCAGCAGTCCGACAGCCTACGAGCAGTACTTC,CASSPTAYEQYF